This TCR beta chain was recorded in a study of shared clonotypes between healthy human individuals. Across the whole study: Donors consisted of two women and a few men between 18 and 49.

Here immunoSEQ multiplex PCR was the method, and the copy in TCRdb shows in-frame clones only, minus some. The sample includes about 600,000 clones, 95% to 98% of them seen just once. A single count supports this clone. The CDR3 loop spans 16 amino acids. The germline V and J ends were trimmed by 3 bases and 0 bases, with 14 bases remaining between them. The germline CDR1 and CDR2 sequences are MNHEY and SMNVEV (reference sequence). The naive CD8 fraction comprised CD45RO-negative cells positively selected for CCR7 and excluded terminally differentiated effector memory CD45RA+ cells. Material: naive CD8+ T cells sorted from blood. The chain employs TRBV27 and TRBJ1-1; no clear D gene. This clonotype originated in a man aged 30 to 45 in good health. The CDR3: CASSFYSSRMNTEAFF. CDR3 bases: TGTGCCAGCAGTTTTTACAGCTCGAGAATGAACACTGAAGCTTTCTTT.